This TCR beta chain was sequenced for a study of cytomegalovirus exposure and HLA in healthy donors. Study-level findings and limits: Roughly uniform sequencing depth across donors was assumed, possibly incorrectly. Cytomegalovirus association was listed for around 170 TCR beta chains. Highly shared variants forming one cluster were likely a sequencing artifact. In an earlier analysis, in several hundred donors, most V segments appeared productive either ~87% or ~30% of the time.

On this clone: Its target is not known.

The CDR3 is made up of 14 amino acids. Germline loops: CDR1 GTSNPN, CDR2 SVGIG (reference sequence). V was pared by 3 bases and J by 7 bases, with 6 bases of the junction left unmatched. The PCR had 60 Vbeta and 13 Jbeta primers. Profiled with immunoSEQ multiplex PCR; TCRdb holds only in-frame clones, not every one. Its listing shows more than 40,000 clones. The sequence was collected from a female donor in good health and CMV-seronegative. The source material was PBMCs. V is TRBV30 and J is TRBJ1-6, with 7 bases lining up with TRBD1. CDR3 sequence reads: CAWRVGGVNSPLHF. CDR3 nucleotide sequence: TGTGCCTGGAGGGTAGGGGGCGTCAATTCACCCCTCCACTTT. Full variable domain (rest looked up from reference TRBV30 and TRBJ1-6): SQTIHQWPATLVQPVGSPLSLECTVEGTSNPNLYWYRQAAGRGLQLLFYSVGIGQISSEVPQNLSASRPQDRQFILSSKKLLLSDSGFYLCAWRVGGVNSPLHFGNGTRLTVT.